Sequencing of this T cell receptor (beta chain) was carried out in a study of shared clonotypes between healthy human individuals. Each subset's genomic DNA was shared equally among a number of immunoSEQ plates. In the original workflow: Without quality scores, immunoSEQ junctional reads could not be filtered like full-length reads. Produced via immunoSEQ multiplex PCR; TCRdb's table is partial and in-frame only. The V and J calls and clone size were taken over from that table, and D and trimming were inferred from the DNA. Of 600,000 or so clones detected, 98% appear once; the ten largest clones hold 0.3% to 0.35%. Trimming pared 1 base from V and 2 bases from J, leaving 12 bases between. There are 15 residues in the CDR3. The germline gives CDR1 MGHRA, CDR2 YSYEKL. The study's findings and limits: Deeper or shallower sequencing was expected to change how clonotypes are shared among donors.

This clone has a single count. Its antigen is still unknown. Naive CD8 cells, CD45RO-negative and positively selected for CCR7, excluded terminally differentiated effector memory CD45RA+ cells. The source is a man aged 25-40 years in good health. The chain employs TRBV4-1 and TRBJ2-7, with D possibly being TRBD1 (6 bases). Input material: naive CD8+ T cells sorted from blood. This CDR3 reads CASSQGQEGAYEQYF. The CDR3 nucleotides are TGCGCCAGCAGCCAAGGACAGGAAGGAGCCTACGAGCAGTACTTC.